This record concerns one TCR beta chain sequence. These data originate in a study of T cells in Graves' hyperthyroidism and ophthalmopathy. Amplified TCR beta CDR3 regions derived from RNA transcripts. TCR CDR3 regions were first amplified by RT-PCR with HTBI primers. Each CDR3 protein gets one entry after TCRdb re-called the multiplex PCR reads with MiXCR. The sample lists approximately 500,000 distinct CDR3 sequences, 40% to 55% occurring once. The receptor was derived from a woman aged 18-29 years with Graves' hyperthyroidism. The sequenced material came from peripheral blood or thyroid tissue (not recorded which).

CDR3 sequence reads: CATGAGPESTEAFF. As DNA, the CDR3 is TGTGCCACCGGAGCGGGACCCGAGAGCACTGAAGCTTTCTTT. The chain is built from TRBV24-1 and TRBJ1-1; TRBD1 is a possible D gene (5 bases). Per the germline V gene, CDR1 is KGHDR and CDR2 is SFDVKD. Trimming took off 9 bases at V and 4 bases at J, with 17 bases between the two ends. The CDR3 runs 14 residues.